This T cell receptor (beta chain) was obtained from a study of response to subunit inactivated influenza vaccine. V dropped 0 bases and J dropped 3 bases, with 11 bases sitting between them. CDR3 size: 15 residues. Germline V gene lookup returns CDR1 LGHNA and CDR2 YSLEER. Overall study results and limits: T cells newly recruited by each seasonal influenza vaccination are few, the authors suggested.

TCRdb analysed the RT-PCR reads with MiXCR anew, one entry per CDR3 protein. The repertoire holds about 780,000 distinct CDR3 sequences, approximately 18% seen once, with 9.5% to 13% in the top ten. This clonotype was recorded many times. What it recognizes is unknown. The origin of this receptor is a man between 45 and 60 years old who received an inactivated influenza vaccine. This material consisted of PBMCs from blood, taken 4 to 6 days after vaccination. The chain couples TRBV4-3 to TRBJ2-5; no firm D call. This chain's CDR3 is CASSQDFGSEETQYF. The DNA of the CDR3 is TGCGCCAGCAGCCAAGATTTCGGGTCTGAAGAGACCCAGTACTTC.